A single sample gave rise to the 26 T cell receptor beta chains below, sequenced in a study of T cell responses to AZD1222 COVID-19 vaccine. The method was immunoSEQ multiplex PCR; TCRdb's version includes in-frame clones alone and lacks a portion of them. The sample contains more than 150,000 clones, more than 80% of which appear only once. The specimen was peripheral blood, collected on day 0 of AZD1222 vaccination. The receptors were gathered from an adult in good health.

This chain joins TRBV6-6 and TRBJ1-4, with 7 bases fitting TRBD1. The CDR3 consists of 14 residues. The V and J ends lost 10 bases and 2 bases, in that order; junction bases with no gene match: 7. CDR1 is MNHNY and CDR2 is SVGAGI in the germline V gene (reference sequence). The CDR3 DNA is TGTGCCACAAGAAGGGGACAGACTAATGAAAAACTGTTTTTT. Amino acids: CATRRGQTNEKLFF.

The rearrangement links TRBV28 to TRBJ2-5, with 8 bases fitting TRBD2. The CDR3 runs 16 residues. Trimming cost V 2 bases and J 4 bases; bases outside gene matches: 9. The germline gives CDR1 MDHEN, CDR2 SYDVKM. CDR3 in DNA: TGTGCCAGCAGTTTACAACTAGCGGAGACGGGAGAGACCCAGTACTTC. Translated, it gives CASSLQLAETGETQYF. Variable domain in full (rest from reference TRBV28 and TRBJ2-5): DVKVTQSSRYLVKRTGEKVFLECVQDMDHENMFWYRQDPGLGLRLIYFSYDVKMKEKGDIPEGYSVSREKKERFSLILESASTNQTSMYLCASSLQLAETGETQYFGPGTRLLVL.

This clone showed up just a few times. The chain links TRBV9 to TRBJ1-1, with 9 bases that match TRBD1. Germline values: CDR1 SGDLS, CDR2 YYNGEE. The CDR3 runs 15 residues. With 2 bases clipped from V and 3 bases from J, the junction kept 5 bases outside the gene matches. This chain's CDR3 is CASSVDRGADTEAFF. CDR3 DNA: TGTGCCAGCAGCGTGGACAGGGGCGCCGACACTGAAGCTTTCTTT.

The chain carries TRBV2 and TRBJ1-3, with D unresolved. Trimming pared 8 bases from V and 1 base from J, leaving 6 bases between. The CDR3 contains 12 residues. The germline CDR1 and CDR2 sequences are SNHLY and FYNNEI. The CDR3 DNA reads TGTGCCAGCTCAGGATCTGGAAACACCATATATTTT. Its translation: CASSGSGNTIYF.

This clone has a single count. The CDR3 DNA is TGTGCCAGCAGTTTAGGGGGGGCCAACGTCCTGACTTTC. It is translated as CASSLGGANVLTF. This rearrangement joins TRBV28 to TRBJ2-6; D uncertain. The CDR3 runs 13 residues. Germline V gene data show CDR1 as MDHEN and CDR2 as SYDVKM. V shed 2 bases and J shed 4 bases, with 3 bases lying between them.

The CDR3 DNA is TGCGCCAGCAGCTTGAGGACACCTGACTACGAGCAGTACTTC. Protein: CASSLRTPDYEQYF. The gene calls are TRBV5-1 and TRBJ2-7; TRBD1 is a possible D gene (5 bases). Germline assignment: CDR1 SGHRS and CDR2 YFSETQ. Trimming cost V 1 base and J 3 bases, with 11 bases left between them. The CDR3 covers 14 residues.

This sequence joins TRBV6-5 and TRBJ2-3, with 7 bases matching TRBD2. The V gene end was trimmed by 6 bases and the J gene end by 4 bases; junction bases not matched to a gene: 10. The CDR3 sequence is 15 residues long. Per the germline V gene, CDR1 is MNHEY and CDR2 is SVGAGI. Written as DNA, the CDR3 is TGTGCCAGCAGGTTTAGACTAGCTTCATCAGATACGCAGTATTTT. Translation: CASRFRLASSDTQYF.

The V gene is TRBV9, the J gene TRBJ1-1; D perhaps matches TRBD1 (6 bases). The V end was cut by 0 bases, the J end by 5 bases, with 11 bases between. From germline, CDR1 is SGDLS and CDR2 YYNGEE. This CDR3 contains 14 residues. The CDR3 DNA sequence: TGTGCCAGCAGCGTAGCTTCCGGACAGACTGAAGCTTTCTTT. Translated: CASSVASGQTEAFF.

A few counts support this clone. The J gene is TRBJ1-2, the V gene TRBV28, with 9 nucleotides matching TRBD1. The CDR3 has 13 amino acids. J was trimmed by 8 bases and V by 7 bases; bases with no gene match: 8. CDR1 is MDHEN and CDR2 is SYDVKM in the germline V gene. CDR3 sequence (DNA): TGTGCCAGCACACCGGGACAGGGTCGCGGCTACACCTTC. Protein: CASTPGQGRGYTF.

The CDR3, as DNA: TGTGCCAGCAGTTTGGTAGGGGGCACTGAAGCTTTCTTT. This translates into CASSLVGGTEAFF. J is TRBJ1-1 and V is TRBV12-3 or TRBV12-4; possible D gene TRBD1, 6 bases. Trimming took 3 bases from V and 4 from J, leaving 9 bases between them. This CDR3 is built from 13 residues.

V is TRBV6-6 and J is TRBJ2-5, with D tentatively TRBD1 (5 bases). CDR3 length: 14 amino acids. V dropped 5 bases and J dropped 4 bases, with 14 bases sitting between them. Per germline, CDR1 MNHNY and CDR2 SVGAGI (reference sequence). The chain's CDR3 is CASSPPGLRETQYF. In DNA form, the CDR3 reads TGTGCCAGCAGTCCCCCAGGGCTACGAGAGACCCAGTACTTC.

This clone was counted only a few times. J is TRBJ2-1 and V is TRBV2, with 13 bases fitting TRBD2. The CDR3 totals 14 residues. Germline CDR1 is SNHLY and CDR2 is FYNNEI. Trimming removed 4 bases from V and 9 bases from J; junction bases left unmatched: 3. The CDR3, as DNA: TGTGCCAGCAGTGGTCGGACTAGCGGGAGTGAGCAGTTCTTC. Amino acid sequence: CASSGRTSGSEQFF.

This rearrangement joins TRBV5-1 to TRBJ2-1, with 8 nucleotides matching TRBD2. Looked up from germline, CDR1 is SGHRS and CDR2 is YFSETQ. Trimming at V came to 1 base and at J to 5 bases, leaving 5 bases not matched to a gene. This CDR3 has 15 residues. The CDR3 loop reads CASSLLAGTHNEQFF. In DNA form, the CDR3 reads TGCGCCAGCAGCTTGTTAGCGGGGACACACAATGAGCAGTTCTTC.

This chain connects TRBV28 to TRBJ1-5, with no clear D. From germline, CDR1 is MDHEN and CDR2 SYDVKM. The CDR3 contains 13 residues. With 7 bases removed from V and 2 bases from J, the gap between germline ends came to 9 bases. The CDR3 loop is CASIPRGNQPQHF. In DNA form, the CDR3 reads TGTGCCAGCATCCCTAGGGGCAATCAGCCCCAGCATTTT.

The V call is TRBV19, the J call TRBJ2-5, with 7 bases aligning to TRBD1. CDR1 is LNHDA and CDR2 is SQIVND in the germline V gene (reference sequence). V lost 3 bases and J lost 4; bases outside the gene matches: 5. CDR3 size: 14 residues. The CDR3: CASSIRQGAETQYF. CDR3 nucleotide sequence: TGTGCCAGTAGTATTCGACAGGGTGCAGAGACCCAGTACTTC.

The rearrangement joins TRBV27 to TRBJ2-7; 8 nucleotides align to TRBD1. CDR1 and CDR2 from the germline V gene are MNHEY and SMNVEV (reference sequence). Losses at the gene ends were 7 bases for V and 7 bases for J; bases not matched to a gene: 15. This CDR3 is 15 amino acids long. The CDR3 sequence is CASTLEGRGQGEQYF. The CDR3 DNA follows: TGTGCCAGCACCCTCGAGGGCAGGGGGCAGGGAGAGCAGTACTTC.

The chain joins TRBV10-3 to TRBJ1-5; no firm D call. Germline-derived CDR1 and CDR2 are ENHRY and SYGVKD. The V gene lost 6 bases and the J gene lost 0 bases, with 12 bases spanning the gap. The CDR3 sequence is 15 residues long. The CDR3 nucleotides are TGTGCCATCAGCGGAGGCTTTGGTAGCAATCAGCCCCAGCATTTT. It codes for CAISGGFGSNQPQHF.

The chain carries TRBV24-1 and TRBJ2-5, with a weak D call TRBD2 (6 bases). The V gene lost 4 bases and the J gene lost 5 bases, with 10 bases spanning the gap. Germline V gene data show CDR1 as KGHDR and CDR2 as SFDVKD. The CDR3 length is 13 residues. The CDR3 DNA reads TGTGCCACCAGTGAGGGGGGTAGGGAGACCCAGTACTTC. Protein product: CATSEGGRETQYF.

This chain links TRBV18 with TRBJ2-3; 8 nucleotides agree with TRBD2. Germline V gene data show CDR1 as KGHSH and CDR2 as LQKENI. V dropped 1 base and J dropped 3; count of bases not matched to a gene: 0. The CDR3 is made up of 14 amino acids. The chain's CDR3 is CASSPQRETDTQYF. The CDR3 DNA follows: TGTGCCAGCTCACCACAGCGGGAGACAGATACGCAGTATTTT. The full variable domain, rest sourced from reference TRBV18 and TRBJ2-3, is NAGVMQNPRHLVRRRGQEARLRCSPMKGHSHVYWYRQLPEEGLKFMVYLQKENIIDESGMPKERFSAEFPKEGPSILRIQQVVRGDSAAYFCASSPQRETDTQYFGPGTRLTVL.

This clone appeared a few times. In DNA form, the CDR3 reads TGCGCCAGCAGCCCGGATCCGGGGCCCAATCAGCCCCAGCATTTT. Its translation: CASSPDPGPNQPQHF. The rearrangement uses TRBV5-1 and TRBJ1-5; tentative D call: TRBD1 (5 bases). With 4 bases removed from V and 3 bases from J, the gap between germline ends came to 14 bases. This CDR3 contains 15 residues. Per the germline V gene, CDR1 is SGHRS and CDR2 is YFSETQ.

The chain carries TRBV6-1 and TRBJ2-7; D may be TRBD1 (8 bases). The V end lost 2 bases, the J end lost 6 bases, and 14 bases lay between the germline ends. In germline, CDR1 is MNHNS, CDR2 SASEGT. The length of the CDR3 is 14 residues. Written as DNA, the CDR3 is TGTGCCAGCAGTGAAAGGACAGGGAGGGTCGAGCAGTACTTC. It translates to CASSERTGRVEQYF.

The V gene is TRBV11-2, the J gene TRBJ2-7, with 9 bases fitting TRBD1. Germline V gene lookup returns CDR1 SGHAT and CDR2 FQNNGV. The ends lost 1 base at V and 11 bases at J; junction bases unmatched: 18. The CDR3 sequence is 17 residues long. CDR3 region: CASSLGDNRDRALYEYF. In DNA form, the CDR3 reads TGTGCCAGCAGCTTAGGAGACAACCGGGACAGGGCTCTCTATGAGTACTTC.

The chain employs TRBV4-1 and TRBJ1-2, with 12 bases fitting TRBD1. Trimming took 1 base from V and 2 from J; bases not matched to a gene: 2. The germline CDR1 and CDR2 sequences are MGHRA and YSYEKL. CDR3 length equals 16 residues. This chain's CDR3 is CASSQVGTGGNYGYTF. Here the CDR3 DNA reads TGCGCCAGCAGCCAAGTAGGGACAGGGGGCAACTATGGCTACACCTTC.

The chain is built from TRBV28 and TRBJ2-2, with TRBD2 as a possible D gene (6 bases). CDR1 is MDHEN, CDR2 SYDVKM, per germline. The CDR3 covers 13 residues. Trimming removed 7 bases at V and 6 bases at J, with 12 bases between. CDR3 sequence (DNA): TGTGCCAGCACCAGAGGAGGGGCCGGGGAGCTGTTTTTT. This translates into CASTRGGAGELFF.

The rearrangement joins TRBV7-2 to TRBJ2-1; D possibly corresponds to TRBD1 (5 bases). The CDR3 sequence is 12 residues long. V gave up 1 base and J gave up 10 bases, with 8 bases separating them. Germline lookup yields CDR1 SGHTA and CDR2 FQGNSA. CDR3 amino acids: CASSLEGFEQFF. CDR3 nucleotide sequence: TGTGCCAGCAGCTTAGAGGGGTTCGAGCAGTTCTTC.

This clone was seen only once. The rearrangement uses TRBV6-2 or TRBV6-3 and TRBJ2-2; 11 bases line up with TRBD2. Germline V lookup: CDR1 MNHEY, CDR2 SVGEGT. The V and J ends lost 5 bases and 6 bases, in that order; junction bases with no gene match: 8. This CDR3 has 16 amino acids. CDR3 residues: CASSKGTSGNSGELFF. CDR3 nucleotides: TGTGCCAGCAGTAAGGGGACTAGCGGTAACTCCGGGGAGCTGTTTTTT.